This TCR beta chain stems from a study of cytomegalovirus exposure and HLA in healthy donors. Germline assignment: CDR1 SGHDT and CDR2 YYEEEE. V shed 7 bases, J shed 1 base, and the junction held 7 bases outside the gene matches. The CDR3 runs to 14 residues. TCRdb's copy holds only in-frame clones and misses some; the assay was immunoSEQ multiplex PCR. Of 55,000 to 70,000 clones detected, over 75% appear once; the ten largest clones hold approximately 2.1%. Sequenced: PBMCs. V gene TRBV5-6 combines with J gene TRBJ2-5; 7 positions match TRBD2. The source of this sequence is a woman younger than 45 in good health and CMV-seronegative. DNA of the CDR3: TGTGCCAGCGCCCGGACTAGGGGCCAAGAGACCCAGTACTTC. Translating gives CASARTRGQETQYF.